Shown below are 6 T cell receptor beta chains from a single sample sequenced in a study of control samples from healthy donors and cancer patients. The method was immunoSEQ multiplex PCR; TCRdb's version includes in-frame clones alone and lacks a portion of them. The profile shows approximately 100,000 clones, 80% to 95% of them singletons. The sequenced material came from blood. The receptors here all came from a human donor in good health. The donor label of this sample is uncertain.

The DNA for the CDR3 is TGTGCCTGGAGTGCGCAGACCGGGACGCAAAAACTGTTTTTT. Translated: CAWSAQTGTQKLFF. The chain links TRBV30 to TRBJ1-4, with D possibly TRBD1 on 5 matching bases. Trimming pared 1 base from V and 9 bases from J, leaving 15 bases between. Germline loops: CDR1 GTSNPN, CDR2 SVGIG (reference sequence). The CDR3 is made up of 14 amino acids.

In this sample, this clone turned up a few times. The V gene is TRBV7-2, the J gene TRBJ2-5, with 8 bases matching TRBD2. CDR1 and CDR2 from the germline V gene are SGHTA and FQGNSA. The CDR3 length is 15 residues. V shed 2 bases, J shed 4 bases, and the junction held 6 bases outside the gene matches. CDR3 residues: CASSLLGAGGETQYF. Written as DNA, the CDR3 is TGTGCCAGCAGCTTACTTGGGGCGGGAGGAGAGACCCAGTACTTC.

CDR3 DNA: TGTGCCAGCAGCCAAGGACGGGGTGATAATTCACCCCTCCACTTT. Protein: CASSQGRGDNSPLHF. The chain recombines TRBV4-2 with TRBJ1-6, with D unclear. Trimming removed 1 base from V and 5 bases from J, with 9 bases in between. The CDR3 totals 15 residues. Germline V gene data show CDR1 as LGHNA and CDR2 as YNFKEQ.

About this clone: One junction end does not reproduce the germline sequence, and a read error may be involved. This rearrangement joins TRBV6-5 to TRBJ1-6, with 9 bases identical to TRBD1. Germline V gene sequence: CDR1 MNHEY, CDR2 SVGAGI. CDR3 size: 15 residues. The CDR3 bases are TGTGCCAGCAGTAACTCGGACAGGGGTAATTCACCCCTCCACTTT. This translates into CASSNSDRGNSPLHF.

This rearrangement joins TRBV6-4 to TRBJ1-2; D is possibly TRBD1 (6 bases). The CDR3 extends over 14 amino acids. V was pared by 4 bases and J by 0 bases, with 9 bases between. CDR1 and CDR2 from the germline V gene are MRHNA and SNTAGT. Written as DNA, the CDR3 is TGTGCCAGCAGTGCAACAGGGTCTAACTATGGCTACACCTTC. As protein: CASSATGSNYGYTF.

The chain is built from TRBV19 and TRBJ2-1; the D gene is possibly TRBD1 (5 bases). CDR1 is LNHDA and CDR2 is SQIVND in the germline V gene (reference sequence). V dropped 3 bases and J dropped 5 bases, with 11 bases sitting between them. CDR3 length: 14 amino acids. CDR3 amino acids: CASSMSRQNNEQFF. The CDR3, as DNA: TGTGCCAGTAGTATGTCGAGACAGAACAATGAGCAGTTCTTC.